This TCR beta chain was sequenced for a study of cytotoxic CD8 clonotypes in ibrutinib-treated CLL. Profiling relied on immunoSEQ multiplex PCR, and the TCRdb table lists in-frame clones only, not all of them. This sample yields 55,000 to 85,000 clones, of which 75% to 95% are seen a single time; around 3.3% belongs to the top ten. Trimming stripped 4 bases from V and 2 bases from J, with 13 bases between. Germline CDR1 SQVTM, CDR2 ANQGSEA. This CDR3 has 14 residues. J is TRBJ2-3 and V is TRBV29-1; D may be TRBD1 (6 bases). The starting material was PBMCs, obtained after 12 months of ibrutinib treatment. This sequence originates from a human donor with chronic lymphocytic leukemia. In nucleotides, the CDR3 is TGCAGCGTTGGTGGGACATTCGACACAGATACGCAGTATTTT. It is translated as CSVGGTFDTDTQYF.